This T cell receptor beta chain was sequenced for a study of metastatic and nonmetastatic thyroid tumors. This clone has just a few counts. The CDR3 length is 14 residues. Trimming left V 6 bases short and J 2 bases short, with 10 bases between. Germline-derived CDR1 and CDR2 are LNHDA and SQIVND (reference sequence). Original analysis: CDR3 was compared across clinicopathological groups, and the resulting differences were used to build a distant-metastasis classifier for papillary thyroid cancer. TCRdb ran MiXCR on the PCR reads. These V and J calls rely on TCRdb rather than the paper's analysis. The sample has 20,000 to 25,000 clones; 15% to 19% are singletons. Until they underwent thyroid surgery, no patient had received any treatment.

The gene calls are TRBV19 and TRBJ2-2; D perhaps matches TRBD1 (6 bases). The specimen sequenced was blood. This sequence originates from a female donor with papillary thyroid cancer or a benign thyroid nodule (not recorded which). Some clones in this sample may be carry-over from other donors' samples. The CDR3 spells CASRTGHNTGELFF. The CDR3 DNA reads as TGTGCCAGTAGGACAGGACATAACACCGGGGAGCTGTTTTTT. Supplemented by reference TRBV19 and TRBJ2-2, the full variable domain reads DGGITQSPKYLFRKEGQNVTLSCEQNLNHDAMYWYRQDPGQGLRLIYYSQIVNDFQKGDIAEGYSVSREKKESFPLTVTSAQKNPTAFYLCASRTGHNTGELFFGEGSRLTVL.